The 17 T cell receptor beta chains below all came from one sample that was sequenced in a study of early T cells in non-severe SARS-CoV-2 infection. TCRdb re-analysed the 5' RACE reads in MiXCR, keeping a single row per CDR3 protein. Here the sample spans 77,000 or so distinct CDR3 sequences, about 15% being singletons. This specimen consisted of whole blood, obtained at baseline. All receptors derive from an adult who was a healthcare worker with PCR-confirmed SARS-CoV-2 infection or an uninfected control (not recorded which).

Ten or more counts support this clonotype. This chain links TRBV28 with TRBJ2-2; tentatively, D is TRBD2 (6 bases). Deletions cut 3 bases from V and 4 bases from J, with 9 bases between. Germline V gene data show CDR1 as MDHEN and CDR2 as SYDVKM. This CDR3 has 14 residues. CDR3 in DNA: TGTGCCAGCAGTTTTAGCGGACCCACCGGGGAGCTGTTTTTT. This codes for CASSFSGPTGELFF.

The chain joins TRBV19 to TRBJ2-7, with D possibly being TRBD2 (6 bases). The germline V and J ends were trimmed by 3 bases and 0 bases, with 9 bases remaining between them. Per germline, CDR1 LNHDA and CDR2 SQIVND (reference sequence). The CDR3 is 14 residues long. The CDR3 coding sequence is TGTGCCAGTAGTATTTGGGGGGACTCCTACGAGCAGTACTTC. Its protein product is CASSIWGDSYEQYF.

The chain's CDR3 is CASSLQAGGSQETQYF. As DNA, the CDR3 is TGTGCCAGCAGCTTGCAAGCGGGAGGAAGCCAAGAGACCCAGTACTTC. J is TRBJ2-5 and V is TRBV5-6; 9 nucleotides agree with TRBD2. Per germline, CDR1 SGHDT and CDR2 YYEEEE. With 1 base clipped from V and 1 base from J, the junction kept 5 bases outside the gene matches. This CDR3 has 16 residues.

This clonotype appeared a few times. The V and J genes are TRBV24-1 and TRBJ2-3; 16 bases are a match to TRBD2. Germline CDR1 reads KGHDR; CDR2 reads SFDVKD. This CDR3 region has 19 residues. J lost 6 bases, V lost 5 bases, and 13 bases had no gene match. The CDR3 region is CATSGLPGLAGGPQDTQYF. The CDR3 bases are TGTGCCACCAGTGGACTACCGGGACTAGCGGGAGGGCCGCAGGATACGCAGTATTTT.

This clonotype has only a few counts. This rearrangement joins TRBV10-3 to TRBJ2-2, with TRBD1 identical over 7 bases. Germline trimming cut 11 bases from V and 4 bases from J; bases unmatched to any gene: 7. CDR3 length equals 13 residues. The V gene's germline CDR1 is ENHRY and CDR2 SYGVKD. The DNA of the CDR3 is TGTGCCTCCAGGGGGTTCGGCACCGGGGAGCTGTTTTTT. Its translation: CASRGFGTGELFF.

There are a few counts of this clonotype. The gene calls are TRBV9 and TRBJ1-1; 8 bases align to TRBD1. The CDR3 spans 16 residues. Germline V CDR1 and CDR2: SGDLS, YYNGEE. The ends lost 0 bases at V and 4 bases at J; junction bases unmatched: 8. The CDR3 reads CASSVGLDRAATEAFF. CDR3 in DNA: TGTGCCAGCAGCGTAGGCCTGGACAGGGCGGCCACTGAAGCTTTCTTT.

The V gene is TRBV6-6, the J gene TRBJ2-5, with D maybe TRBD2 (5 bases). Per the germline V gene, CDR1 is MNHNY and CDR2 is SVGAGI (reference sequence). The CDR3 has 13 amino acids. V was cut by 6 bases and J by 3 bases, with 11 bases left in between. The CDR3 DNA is TGTGCCAGCAGGTTTGGAGCGGAAGAGACCCAGTACTTC. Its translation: CASRFGAEETQYF.

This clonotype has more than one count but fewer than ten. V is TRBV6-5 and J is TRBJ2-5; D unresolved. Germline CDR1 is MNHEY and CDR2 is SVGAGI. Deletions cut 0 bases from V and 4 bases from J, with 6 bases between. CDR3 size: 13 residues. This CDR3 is CASSYSTGETQYF. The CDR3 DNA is TGTGCCAGCAGTTACTCAACCGGAGAGACCCAGTACTTC.

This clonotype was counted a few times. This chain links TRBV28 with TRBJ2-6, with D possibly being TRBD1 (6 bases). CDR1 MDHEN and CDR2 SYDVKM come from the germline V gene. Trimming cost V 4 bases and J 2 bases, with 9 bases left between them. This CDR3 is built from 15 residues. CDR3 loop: CASSSYRAGANVLTF. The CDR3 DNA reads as TGTGCCAGCAGTTCATACAGGGCTGGGGCCAACGTCCTGACTTTC.

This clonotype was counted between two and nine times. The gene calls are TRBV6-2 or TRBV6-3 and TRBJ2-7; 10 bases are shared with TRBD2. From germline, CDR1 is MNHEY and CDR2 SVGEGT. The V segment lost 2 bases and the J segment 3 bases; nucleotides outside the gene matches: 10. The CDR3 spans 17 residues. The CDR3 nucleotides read TGTGCCAGCAGTTACGGTCCCGGACTAGCGGAATTCTACGAGCAGTACTTC. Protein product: CASSYGPGLAEFYEQYF.

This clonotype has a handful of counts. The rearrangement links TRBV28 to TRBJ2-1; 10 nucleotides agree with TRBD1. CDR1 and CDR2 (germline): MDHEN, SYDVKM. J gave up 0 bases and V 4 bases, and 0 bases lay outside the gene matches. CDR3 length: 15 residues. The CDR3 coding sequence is TGTGCCAGCAGTTGGGACAGGGGCTCCTACAATGAGCAGTTCTTC. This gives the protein CASSWDRGSYNEQFF.

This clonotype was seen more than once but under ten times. Here the CDR3 reads CASSLRAWEETQYF. The CDR3 coding sequence is TGTGCCAGCAGCTTACGTGCCTGGGAGGAGACCCAGTACTTC. The chain has TRBV7-9 and TRBJ2-5, with D possibly matching TRBD2 (5 bases). The germline V gene has CDR1 SEHNR and CDR2 FQNEAQ (reference sequence). Trimming left V 2 bases short and J 5 bases short, with 12 bases between. This CDR3 has 14 residues.

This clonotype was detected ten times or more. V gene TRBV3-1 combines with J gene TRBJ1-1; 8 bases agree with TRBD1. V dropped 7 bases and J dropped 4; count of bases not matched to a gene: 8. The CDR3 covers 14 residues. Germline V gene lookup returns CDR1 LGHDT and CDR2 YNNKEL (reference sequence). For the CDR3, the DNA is TGTGCCAGCAAGCTGACAGGGGTTGCCACTGAAGCTTTCTTT. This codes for CASKLTGVATEAFF.

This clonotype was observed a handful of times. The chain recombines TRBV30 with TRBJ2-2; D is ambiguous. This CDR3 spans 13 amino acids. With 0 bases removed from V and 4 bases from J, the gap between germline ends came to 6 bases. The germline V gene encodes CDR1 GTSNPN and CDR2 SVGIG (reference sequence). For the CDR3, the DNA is TGTGCCTGGAGTGTAACCCTCACCGGGGAGCTGTTTTTT. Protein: CAWSVTLTGELFF.

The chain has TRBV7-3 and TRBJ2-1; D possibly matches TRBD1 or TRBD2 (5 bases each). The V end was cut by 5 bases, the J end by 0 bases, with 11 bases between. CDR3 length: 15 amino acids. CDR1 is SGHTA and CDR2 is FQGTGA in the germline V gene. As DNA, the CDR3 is TGTGCCAGCAGCCCCGCAGGGAGCTCCTACAATGAGCAGTTCTTC. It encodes CASSPAGSSYNEQFF.

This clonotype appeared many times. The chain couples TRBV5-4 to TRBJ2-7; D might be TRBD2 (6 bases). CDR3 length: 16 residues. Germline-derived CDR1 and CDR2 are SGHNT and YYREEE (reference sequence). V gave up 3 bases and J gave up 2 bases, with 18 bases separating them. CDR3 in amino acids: CASSSGGGASPYEQYF. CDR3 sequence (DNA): TGTGCCAGCAGCTCCGGCGGCGGGGCCAGCCCCTACGAGCAGTACTTC.

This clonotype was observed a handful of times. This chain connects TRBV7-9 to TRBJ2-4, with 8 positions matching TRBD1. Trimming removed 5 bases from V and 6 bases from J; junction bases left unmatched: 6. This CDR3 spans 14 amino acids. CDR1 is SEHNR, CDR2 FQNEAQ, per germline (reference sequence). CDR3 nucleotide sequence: TGTGCCAGCAGCCCAGAGACAGGGGTAAACATTCAGTACTTC. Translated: CASSPETGVNIQYF.